The 20 T cell receptor beta chains reported below all come from one sample, sequenced in a study of shared clonotypes between healthy human individuals. Profiling relied on immunoSEQ multiplex PCR, and the TCRdb table lists in-frame clones only, not all of them. The data hold fewer than 2.5 million clones, with approximately 93% observed a single time. Input material: naive CD4+ T cells from PBMCs. Regarding subset: CD45RA+ positively selected. All receptors derive from a man between 18 and 29 years old in good health. Some clones in this sample may be carry-over from other donors' samples.

The V call is TRBV7-9, the J call TRBJ2-7, with TRBD2 matching 9 bases. The V gene end was trimmed by 5 bases and the J gene end by 7 bases; junction bases not matched to a gene: 9. The CDR3 has 14 amino acids. The germline V gene encodes CDR1 SEHNR and CDR2 FQNEAQ (reference sequence). The CDR3 coding sequence is TGTGCCAGCAGCCGTCCTAGCGGGATAGGAGAGCAGTACTTC. This codes for CASSRPSGIGEQYF.

Worth noting for this clone: This CDR3 is also generated by other DNA sequences in the sample. This chain uses TRBV28 with TRBJ1-2; no clear D. Per germline, CDR1 MDHEN and CDR2 SYDVKM. CDR3 size: 13 residues. V was cut by 3 bases and J by 1 base, with 6 bases left in between. The DNA for the CDR3 is TGTGCCAGCAGTTTCCGGGGTAACTATGGCTACACCTTC. Amino acid sequence: CASSFRGNYGYTF.

CDR3 residues: CAWSVREGTEAFF. CDR3 coding DNA: TGTGCCTGGAGTGTAAGGGAGGGAACTGAAGCTTTCTTT. This rearrangement joins TRBV30 to TRBJ1-1; D unclear. Germline CDR1 is GTSNPN and CDR2 is SVGIG (reference sequence). This CDR3 comprises 13 residues. V lost 0 bases and J lost 5, with 10 bases in between.

The rearrangement links TRBV27 to TRBJ1-5, with D perhaps matching TRBD1 (5 bases). CDR1 MNHEY and CDR2 SMNVEV come from the germline V gene (reference sequence). CDR3 size: 15 residues. Trimming removed 8 bases at V and 0 bases at J, with 14 bases between. The CDR3 sequence is CASRRTINSNQPQHF. Written as DNA, the CDR3 is TGTGCCAGCCGTCGGACAATCAATAGCAATCAGCCCCAGCATTTT.

This clone was counted once. The same CDR3 can be traced to other DNA sequences in this sample. V usage is TRBV6-5 and J usage is TRBJ2-6, with D perhaps matching TRBD2 (5 bases). With 6 bases removed from V and 0 bases from J, the gap between germline ends came to 9 bases. Germline CDR1 reads MNHEY; CDR2 reads SVGAGI. The CDR3 consists of 15 residues. The CDR3 sequence: CASRSRGSGANVLTF. CDR3 in DNA: TGTGCCAGCAGGTCCCGGGGCTCTGGGGCCAACGTCCTGACTTTC.

This chain links TRBV5-1 with TRBJ1-2, with D perhaps TRBD1 (6 bases). V shed 3 bases and J shed 8 bases, with 17 bases lying between them. Germline V gene sequence: CDR1 SGHRS, CDR2 YFSETQ. The CDR3 contains 14 residues. CDR3 nucleotides: TGCGCCAGCAGCTCCTGGACAGAAAGCGGAGGCTACACCTTC. Its protein is CASSSWTESGGYTF.

The chain joins TRBV5-1 to TRBJ2-1, with a possible D match to TRBD2 (7 bases). CDR1 and CDR2 from the germline V gene are SGHRS and YFSETQ. The ends were cut back, 0 bases at V and 5 bases at J, with 12 bases in the middle. The CDR3 consists of 15 residues. CDR3 sequence: CASSLVAGADNEQFF. The CDR3 bases are TGCGCCAGCAGCTTGGTCGCGGGGGCGGACAATGAGCAGTTCTTC. Combining the CDR3 with reference TRBV5-1 and TRBJ2-1 gives the whole variable domain KAGVTQTPRYLIKTRGQQVTLSCSPISGHRSVSWYQQTPGQGLQFLFEYFSETQRNKGNFPGRFSGRQFSNSRSEMNVSTLELGDSALYLCASSLVAGADNEQFFGPGTRLTVL.

About this clone itself: This same CDR3 is encoded by further DNA sequences in the sample. The CDR3 here is CASSAQGYEQYF. CDR3 in DNA: TGCGCCAGCAGCGCCCAGGGGTACGAGCAGTACTTC. The gene calls are TRBV5-1 and TRBJ2-7; D perhaps matches TRBD1 (6 bases). Trimming pared 4 bases from V and 4 bases from J, leaving 9 bases between. CDR1 and CDR2 from the germline V gene are SGHRS and YFSETQ. The CDR3 totals 12 residues.

The chain is built from TRBV6-1 and TRBJ2-7; 12 nucleotides match TRBD2. The CDR3 covers 13 residues. The V and J ends lost 9 bases and 6 bases, in that order; junction bases with no gene match: 6. CDR1 MNHNS and CDR2 SASEGT come from the germline V gene. CDR3 bases: TGTGCCAGTGCCGGGACTAGCGGGCTCGAGCAGTACTTC. As protein: CASAGTSGLEQYF.

The chain has TRBV6-1 and TRBJ2-1; D ambiguous. This CDR3 comprises 13 residues. Germline V gene sequence: CDR1 MNHNS, CDR2 SASEGT. The V end lost 7 bases, the J end lost 5 bases, and 12 bases lay between the germline ends. CDR3 sequence reads: CASTVLSNNEQFF. CDR3 in DNA: TGTGCCAGCACAGTCCTAAGCAACAATGAGCAGTTCTTC.

J is TRBJ2-2 and V is TRBV7-9; possible D gene TRBD2, 5 bases. CDR1 is SEHNR, CDR2 FQNEAQ, per germline (reference sequence). Trimming took 1 base from V and 0 from J, leaving 9 bases between them. The CDR3 totals 16 residues. This chain's CDR3 is CASSLGGVSNTGELFF. In DNA, the CDR3 is TGTGCCAGCAGCTTAGGGGGAGTATCGAACACCGGGGAGCTGTTTTTT.

The chain recombines TRBV5-8 with TRBJ2-5; 12 positions match TRBD2. J lost 4 bases, V lost 4 bases, and 11 bases had no gene match. From germline, CDR1 is SGHTS and CDR2 YDEGEE. The CDR3 covers 17 residues. CDR3 region: CASSLSGLAGISETQYF. The CDR3 DNA reads TGTGCCAGCAGCCTTTCTGGACTAGCGGGAATTTCAGAGACCCAGTACTTC.

This clone appeared a single time. This chain uses TRBV19 with TRBJ2-3, with D tentatively TRBD2 (5 bases). Trimming left V 3 bases short and J 5 bases short, with 12 bases between. The CDR3 has 14 amino acids. The germline CDR1 and CDR2 sequences are LNHDA and SQIVND (reference sequence). CDR3 in amino acids: CASSISGREDTQYF. The CDR3 DNA reads TGTGCCAGTAGTATCAGCGGAAGGGAAGATACGCAGTATTTT.

The chain joins TRBV28 to TRBJ1-3; no clear D gene. The CDR3 runs 12 residues. Germline CDR1 MDHEN, CDR2 SYDVKM. V was trimmed by 5 bases and J by 4 bases, leaving 6 bases between them. The CDR3 sequence is CASSGVGNTIYF. CDR3 sequence (DNA): TGTGCCAGCAGTGGGGTCGGAAACACCATATATTTT.

The V call is TRBV18, the J call TRBJ1-2; no clear D gene. This CDR3 has 14 amino acids. Germline V gives CDR1 KGHSH, CDR2 LQKENI. V was pared by 3 bases and J by 4 bases, with 12 bases between. CDR3 nucleotide sequence: TGTGCCAGCTCACCGATATACGAAGGCTATGGCTACACCTTC. Translated, it gives CASSPIYEGYGYTF.

In regard to this clone: In the same sample, other DNA sequences code for this CDR3. The rearrangement links TRBV28 to TRBJ1-2, with D possibly being TRBD1 (6 bases). The CDR3 is 12 residues long. Germline CDR1 is MDHEN and CDR2 is SYDVKM. V lost 5 bases and J lost 5, with 9 bases in between. CDR3 region: CASSTGFYGYTF. In DNA, the CDR3 is TGTGCCAGCAGTACAGGGTTTTATGGCTACACCTTC.

The chain couples TRBV7-2 to TRBJ2-7; possibly TRBD2 for D (5 bases). Germline CDR1 and CDR2: SGHTA and FQGNSA. This CDR3 spans 15 amino acids. The V end lost 2 bases, the J end lost 7 bases, and 18 bases lay between the germline ends. The CDR3, as DNA: TGTGCCAGCAGCTTAATTTGGGAGACTCTAAGGGAGCAGTACTTC. Its translation: CASSLIWETLREQYF.

This clone was recorded once. In DNA, the CDR3 is TGTGCCAGCAGCTCGACGGACGGAGCACCTTACACCTTC. Translated, it gives CASSSTDGAPYTF. The rearrangement uses TRBV5-4 and TRBJ1-2, with D hard to call. This CDR3 has 13 residues. Germline V gene lookup returns CDR1 SGHNT and CDR2 YYREEE (reference sequence). Trimming took off 3 bases at V and 11 bases at J, with 17 bases between the two ends.

The J gene is TRBJ2-7, the V gene TRBV5-1; 10 bases are a match to TRBD1. After removal of 7 bases from V and 7 bases from J, the junction contained 14 bases not matched to a gene. CDR1 is SGHRS and CDR2 is YFSETQ in the germline V gene. The CDR3 totals 15 residues. The CDR3 is CASRKRQGQGIEQYF. Written as DNA, the CDR3 is TGCGCCAGCCGTAAGCGCCAGGGACAGGGGATTGAGCAGTACTTC.

The CDR3 coding sequence is TGTGCCAGCAGTTTCCTCGGGACAGTCTCCTCGGAGCAGTACTTC. This gives the protein CASSFLGTVSSEQYF. The V gene is TRBV28, the J gene TRBJ2-7; 7 bases map to TRBD1. V lost 3 bases to trimming and J lost 7 bases; unmatched junction nucleotides: 12. The CDR3 runs 15 residues. Per germline, CDR1 MDHEN and CDR2 SYDVKM. Full variable domain (remainder filled in from reference TRBV28 and TRBJ2-7): DVKVTQSSRYLVKRTGEKVFLECVQDMDHENMFWYRQDPGLGLRLIYFSYDVKMKEKGDIPEGYSVSREKKERFSLILESASTNQTSMYLCASSFLGTVSSEQYFGPGTRLTVT.